The 10 T cell receptor beta chains presented below share a single source sample, sequenced in a study of tumor and adjacent non-tumor tissue in lung cancer. TCRbeta libraries were built with three rounds of nested PCR, modified from ARM-PCR. TCRdb used MiXCR to reprocess the multiplex PCR reads, holding one entry per CDR3 protein. The sample lists approximately 120,000 distinct CDR3 sequences; about 64% were seen once. The template was RNA from unsorted bulk tissue. Distant lung tissue was collected more than 3 cm away from the tumor edge. The sequencing sample was made of distant non-tumor lung tissue. The receptor source for this set is a man aged 55 to 69 with non-small cell lung cancer.

About this clonotype itself: The junction departs from germline at one end; a sequencing error may be responsible. The chain recombines TRBV12-3 or TRBV12-4 with TRBJ1-1; D is unresolved. This CDR3 spans 13 amino acids. The CDR3 DNA reads as TGTGCCACCAGTTTCGGCGTGAACACTGAAACTTTCTTT. Amino acids: CATSFGVNTETFF.

Points on this clonotype: At one of its ends the junction is not consistent with the germline gene, which may arise from a read error. J is TRBJ2-5 and V is TRBV2; D uncertain. There are 12 residues in the CDR3. The germline V gene has CDR1 SNHLY and CDR2 FYNNEI. CDR3 DNA sequence: TGTGCCAGTAGTGCCTGGTCAGAGACCCAGTACTTC. It yields the protein CASSAWSETQYF.

There are a few counts of this clonotype. The chain employs TRBV28 and TRBJ2-4; 15 nucleotides match TRBD2. This CDR3 contains 18 residues. Germline V gene sequence: CDR1 MDHEN, CDR2 SYDVKM. The J segment lost 3 bases and the V segment lost 5 bases, leaving 8 bases of the junction unmatched. The CDR3 protein is CASSPRPGLAGGKNIQYF. In nucleotides, the CDR3 is TGTGCCAGCAGTCCGCGTCCGGGACTAGCGGGAGGCAAAAACATTCAGTACTTC.

Notes on this clonotype: The junction and the germline gene differ at one end; a read error may be behind it. The chain uses TRBV11-3 and TRBJ2-2; D is tentatively TRBD1 or TRBD2 (5 bases each). Germline loops: CDR1 SGHNT, CDR2 YENEEA. The CDR3 runs to 15 residues. In nucleotides, the CDR3 is TGTGCCAGCTGCCAGGGCGGAGGCAACACCTGGGAGCTGTATTTT. This gives the protein CASCQGGGNTWELYF.

Regarding this clonotype: One end of the junction fails to match germline, which may point to a read error. The genes are TRBV29-1 and TRBJ2-7; 11 bases fit TRBD2. Germline V gene lookup returns CDR1 SQVTM and CDR2 ANQGSEA. The CDR3 has 13 residues. This CDR3 is CNVRLAGPYEQYF. The CDR3 DNA reads as TGCAACGTTCGACTAGCGGGGCCCTATGAGCAGTACTTC.

The chain recombines TRBV20-1 with TRBJ2-1; D remains ambiguous. This CDR3 has 10 residues. Germline V CDR1 and CDR2: DFQATT, SNEGSKA (reference sequence). Trimming left V 4 bases short and J 5 bases short, with 3 bases between. CDR3 residues: CSAKNNEQFF. The CDR3 DNA reads TGCAGTGCTAAAAACAATGAGCAGTTCTTC.

In the case of this clonotype: Mismatch with germline at one junction end may stem from a read error. This rearrangement joins TRBV13 to TRBJ2-1; 7 bases match TRBD2. CDR3 length equals 18 residues. In germline, CDR1 is PRHDT, CDR2 FYEKMQ (reference sequence). The CDR3 here is CASSPSRLADIFYSEQFF. CDR3 DNA: TGTGCCAGCAGCCCCTCCCGGCTAGCGGACATTTTCTACAGTGAGCAGTTCTTC.

As for this clonotype: A junction end diverges from the germline sequence, so it may reflect a read error. The rearrangement uses TRBV11-3 and TRBJ2-2; 7 positions match TRBD1. The germline gives CDR1 SGHNT, CDR2 YENEEA. The CDR3 spans 17 residues. The CDR3, as DNA: TGTGCCAGCAGTTTAGATCCCGGGACAGTGAACACCGGGGAGCTGTTTTTT. Translation: CASSLDPGTVNTGELFF.

The chain employs TRBV6-6 and TRBJ2-7; D call uncertain. CDR3 size: 13 residues. V was trimmed by 2 bases and J by 7 bases, leaving 12 bases between them. Germline lookup yields CDR1 MNHNY and CDR2 SVGAGI (reference sequence). CDR3 nucleotides: TGTGCCAGCAGTTACACGAAGGGTTATGAGCAGTACTTC. This sequence encodes CASSYTKGYEQYF.

The table lists this clonotype with a few counts. With a much larger clone just one base away, this may be a read error. V gene TRBV5-5 combines with J gene TRBJ2-7; 10 bases match TRBD2. The CDR3 contains 15 residues. The germline gives CDR1 SGHKS, CDR2 YYEKEE (reference sequence). This CDR3 is CTSSMGLAPSYEQYF. Written as DNA, the CDR3 is TGTACCAGCAGCATGGGACTAGCGCCTTCCTACGAGCAGTACTTC.